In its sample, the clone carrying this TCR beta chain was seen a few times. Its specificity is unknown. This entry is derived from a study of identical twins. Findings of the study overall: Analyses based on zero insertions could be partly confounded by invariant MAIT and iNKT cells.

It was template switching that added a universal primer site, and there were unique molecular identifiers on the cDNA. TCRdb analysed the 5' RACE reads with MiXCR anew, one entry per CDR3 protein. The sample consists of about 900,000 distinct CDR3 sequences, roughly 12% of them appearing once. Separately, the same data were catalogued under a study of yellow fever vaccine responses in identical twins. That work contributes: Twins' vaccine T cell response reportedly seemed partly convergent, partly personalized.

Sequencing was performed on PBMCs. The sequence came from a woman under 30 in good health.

CDR3 loop: CASSQTSGRSQRFF. The CDR3 DNA sequence: TGTGCCAGCAGCCAAACTAGCGGGAGATCCCAGCGGTTCTTC. The chain recombines TRBV7-3 with TRBJ2-1, with TRBD2 identical over 11 bases. J was trimmed by 15 bases and V by 5 bases; bases with no gene match: 12. The CDR3 is made up of 14 amino acids. Looked up from germline, CDR1 is SGHTA and CDR2 is FQGTGA. The complete variable domain, with remaining parts taken from reference TRBV7-3 and TRBJ2-1, reads GAGVSQTPSNKVTEKGKYVELRCDPISGHTALYWYRQSLGQGPEFLIYFQGTGAADDSGLPNDRFFAVRPEGSVSTLKIQRTERGDSAVYLCASSQTSGRSQRFFGPGTRLTVL.